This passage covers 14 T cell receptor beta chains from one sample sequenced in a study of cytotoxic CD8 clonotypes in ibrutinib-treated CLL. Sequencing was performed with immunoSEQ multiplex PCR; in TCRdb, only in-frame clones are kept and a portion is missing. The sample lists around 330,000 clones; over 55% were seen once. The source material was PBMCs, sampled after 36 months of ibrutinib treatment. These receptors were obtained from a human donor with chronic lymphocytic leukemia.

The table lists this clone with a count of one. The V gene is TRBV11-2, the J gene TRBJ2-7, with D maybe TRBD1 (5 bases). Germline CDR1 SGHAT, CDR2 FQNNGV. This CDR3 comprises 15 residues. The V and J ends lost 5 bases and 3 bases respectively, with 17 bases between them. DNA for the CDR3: TGTGCCAGCAGCCCAAGTGTACGGCAGGGCTACGAGCAGTACTTC. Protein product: CASSPSVRQGYEQYF. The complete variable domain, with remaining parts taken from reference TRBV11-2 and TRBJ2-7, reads EAGVAQSPRYKIIEKRQSVAFWCNPISGHATLYWYQQILGQGPKLLIQFQNNGVVDDSQLPKDRFSAERLKGVDSTLKIQPAKLEDSAVYLCASSPSVRQGYEQYFGPGTRLTVT.

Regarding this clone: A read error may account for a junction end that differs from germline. CDR3 loop: CATSTGEAVEGTEAFF. CDR3 DNA sequence: TGTGCCACAAGCACGGGAGAGGCGGTGGAGGGCACTGAAGCTTTCTTT. The chain links TRBV15 to TRBJ1-1, with unresolved D. The CDR3 runs 16 residues. Germline assignment: CDR1 LNHNV and CDR2 YYDKDF (reference sequence). The full variable domain, rest sourced from reference TRBV15 and TRBJ1-1, is DAMVIQNPRYQVTQFGKPVTLSCSQTLNHNVMYWYQQKSSQAPKLLFHYYDKDFNNEADTPDNFQSRRPNTSFCFLDIRSPGLGDTAMYLCATSTGEAVEGTEAFFGQGTRLTVV.

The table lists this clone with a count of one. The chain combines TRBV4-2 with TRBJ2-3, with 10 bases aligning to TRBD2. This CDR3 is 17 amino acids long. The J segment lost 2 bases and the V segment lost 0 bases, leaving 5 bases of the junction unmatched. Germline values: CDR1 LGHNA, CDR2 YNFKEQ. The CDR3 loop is CASSQDPTSGVTDTQYF. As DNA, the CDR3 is TGTGCCAGCAGCCAAGACCCAACTAGCGGGGTCACAGATACGCAGTATTTT.

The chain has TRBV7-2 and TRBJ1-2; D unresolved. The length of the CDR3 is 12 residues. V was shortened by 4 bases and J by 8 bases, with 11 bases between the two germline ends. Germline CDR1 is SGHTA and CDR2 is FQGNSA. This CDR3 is CASSYLMGGYTF. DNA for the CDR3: TGTGCCAGCAGCTACCTCATGGGGGGCTACACCTTC.

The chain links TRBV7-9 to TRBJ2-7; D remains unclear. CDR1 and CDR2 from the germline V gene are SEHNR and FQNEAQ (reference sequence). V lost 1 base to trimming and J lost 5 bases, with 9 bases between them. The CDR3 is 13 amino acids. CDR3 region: CASSLESPHEQYF. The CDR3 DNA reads TGTGCCAGCAGCTTAGAGAGCCCACACGAGCAGTACTTC. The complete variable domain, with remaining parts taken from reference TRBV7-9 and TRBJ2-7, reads DTGVSQNPRHKITKRGQNVTFRCDPISEHNRLYWYRQTLGQGPEFLTYFQNEAQLEKSRLLSDRFSAERPKGSFSTLEIQRTEQGDSAMYLCASSLESPHEQYFGPGTRLTVT.

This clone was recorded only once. Here the CDR3 reads CASSSPALAGGMDEQYF. Here the CDR3 DNA reads TGTGCCAGCAGCAGTCCAGCACTAGCGGGAGGGATGGACGAGCAGTACTTC. V gene TRBV5-4 combines with J gene TRBJ2-7; 13 nucleotides align to TRBD2. Germline lookup yields CDR1 SGHNT and CDR2 YYREEE (reference sequence). This CDR3 region has 17 residues. The J segment lost 5 bases and the V segment lost 4 bases, leaving 12 bases of the junction unmatched. The variable domain in full, with the rest retrieved from reference TRBV5-4 and TRBJ2-7, is ETGVTQSPTHLIKTRGQQVTLRCSSQSGHNTVSWYQQALGQGPQFIFQYYREEENGRGNFPPRFSGLQFPNYSSELNVNALELDDSALYLCASSSPALAGGMDEQYFGPGTRLTVT.

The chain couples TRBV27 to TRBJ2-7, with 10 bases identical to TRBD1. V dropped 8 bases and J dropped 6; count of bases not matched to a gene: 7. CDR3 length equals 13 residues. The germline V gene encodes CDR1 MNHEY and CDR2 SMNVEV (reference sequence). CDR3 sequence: CASRGQGLFEQYF. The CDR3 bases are TGTGCCAGCCGGGGACAGGGGCTCTTCGAGCAGTACTTC.

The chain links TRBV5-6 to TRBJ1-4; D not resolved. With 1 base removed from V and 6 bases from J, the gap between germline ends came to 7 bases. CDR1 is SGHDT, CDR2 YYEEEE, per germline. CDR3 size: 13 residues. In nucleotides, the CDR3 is TGTGCCAGCAGCTTGTACGTTGATGAAAAACTGTTTTTT. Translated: CASSLYVDEKLFF. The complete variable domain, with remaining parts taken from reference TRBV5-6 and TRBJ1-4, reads DAGVTQSPTHLIKTRGQQVTLRCSPKSGHDTVSWYQQALGQGPQFIFQYYEEEERQRGNFPDRFSGHQFPNYSSELNVNALLLGDSALYLCASSLYVDEKLFFGSGTQLSVL.

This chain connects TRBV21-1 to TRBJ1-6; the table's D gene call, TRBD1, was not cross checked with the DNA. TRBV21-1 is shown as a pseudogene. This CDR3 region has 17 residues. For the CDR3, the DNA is TGTGCCAGCAGCAAAGACCGGGGCCAGGGGAGAATGTCACCCCTCCACTTT. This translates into CASSKDRGQGRMSPLHF.

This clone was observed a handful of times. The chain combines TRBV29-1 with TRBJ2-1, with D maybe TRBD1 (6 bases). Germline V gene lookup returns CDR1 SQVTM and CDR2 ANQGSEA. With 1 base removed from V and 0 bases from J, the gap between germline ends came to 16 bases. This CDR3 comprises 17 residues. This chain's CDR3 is CSVEGFEGESSYNEQFF. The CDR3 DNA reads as TGCAGCGTTGAAGGTTTTGAGGGGGAGAGCTCCTACAATGAGCAGTTCTTC.

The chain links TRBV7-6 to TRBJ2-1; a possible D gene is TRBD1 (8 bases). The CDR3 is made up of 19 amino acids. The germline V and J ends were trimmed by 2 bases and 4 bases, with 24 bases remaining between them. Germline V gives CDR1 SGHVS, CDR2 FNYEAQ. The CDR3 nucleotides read TGTGCCAGCAGCTTAAGGGGGGGCGGAGGACAGGGTCCGTACAATGAGCAGTTCTTC. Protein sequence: CASSLRGGGGQGPYNEQFF. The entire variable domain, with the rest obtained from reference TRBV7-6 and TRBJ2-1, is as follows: GAGVSQSPRYKVTKRGQDVALRCDPISGHVSLYWYRQALGQGPEFLTYFNYEAQQDKSGLPNDRFSAERPEGSISTLTIQRTEQRDSAMYRCASSLRGGGGQGPYNEQFFGPGTRLTVL.

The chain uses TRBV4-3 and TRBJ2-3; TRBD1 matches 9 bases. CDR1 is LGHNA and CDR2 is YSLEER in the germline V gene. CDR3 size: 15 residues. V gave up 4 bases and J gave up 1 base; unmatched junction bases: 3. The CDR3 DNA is TGCGCCAGCAGCCGGACAGGGGATGGCACAGATACGCAGTATTTT. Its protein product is CASSRTGDGTDTQYF.

CDR3 bases: TGTGCCAGCAGTGAAATCGGGGCGGGAGGCTACACCTTC. It specifies CASSEIGAGGYTF. The chain couples TRBV6-1 to TRBJ1-2, with D possibly being TRBD1 (5 bases). V was clipped by 2 bases and J by 8 bases, with 12 bases between them. This CDR3 region has 13 residues. The germline gives CDR1 MNHNS, CDR2 SASEGT.

The CDR3: CASSRRLAVGVPQYF. The CDR3, as DNA: TGTGCCAGTAGTCGTCGACTAGCGGTTGGGGTTCCGCAGTATTTT. This chain joins TRBV19 and TRBJ2-3; 9 bases line up with TRBD2. The germline gives CDR1 LNHDA, CDR2 SQIVND (reference sequence). V shed 5 bases, J shed 10 bases, and the junction held 13 bases outside the gene matches. CDR3 length equals 15 residues. Combining the CDR3 with reference TRBV19 and TRBJ2-3 gives the whole variable domain DGGITQSPKYLFRKEGQNVTLSCEQNLNHDAMYWYRQDPGQGLRLIYYSQIVNDFQKGDIAEGYSVSREKKESFPLTVTSAQKNPTAFYLCASSRRLAVGVPQYFGPGTRLTVL.